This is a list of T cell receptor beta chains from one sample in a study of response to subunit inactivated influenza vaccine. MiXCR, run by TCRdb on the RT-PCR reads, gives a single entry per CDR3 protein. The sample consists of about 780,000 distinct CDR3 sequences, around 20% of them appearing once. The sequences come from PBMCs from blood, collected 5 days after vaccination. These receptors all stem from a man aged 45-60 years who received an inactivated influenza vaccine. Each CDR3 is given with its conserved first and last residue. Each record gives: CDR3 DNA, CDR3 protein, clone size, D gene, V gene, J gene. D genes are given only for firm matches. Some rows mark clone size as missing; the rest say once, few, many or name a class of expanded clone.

cdr3_nt: TGTGCCATTACTGGGACCGGTCCTTCACCTGATACGCAGTATTTT; cdr3_aa: CAITGTGPSPDTQYF; clone_size: few; d_call: NA; v_call: TRBV7-9; j_call: TRBJ2-3
cdr3_nt: TGCAGCGTGAGTGGTAGTAAAAACATTCAGTACTTC; cdr3_aa: CSVSGSKNIQYF; clone_size: NA; d_call: NA; v_call: TRBV29-1; j_call: TRBJ2-4
cdr3_nt: TGTGCCAGCATCCCCGGTGGCGGACTAGCGGGGATGTCTGGGGCCAACGTCCTGACTTTC; cdr3_aa: CASIPGGGLAGMSGANVLTF; clone_size: NA; d_call: TRBD2; v_call: TRBV28; j_call: TRBJ2-6
cdr3_nt: TGCAGCGTATGGGCGCGGGGTCACTTAGCCAAAAACATTCAGTACTTC; cdr3_aa: CSVWARGHLAKNIQYF; clone_size: few; d_call: NA; v_call: TRBV29-1; j_call: TRBJ2-4
cdr3_nt: TGTGCCAGCGGCTCGGGGCGGGATGGTTACAATGAGCAGTTCTTC; cdr3_aa: CASGSGRDGYNEQFF; clone_size: many; d_call: NA; v_call: TRBV7-9; j_call: TRBJ2-1
cdr3_nt: TGCAGTGCTAGAGATTACAGGGGACGTTATTCCAATGAGCAGTTCTTC; cdr3_aa: CSARDYRGRYSNEQFF; clone_size: NA; d_call: TRBD1; v_call: TRBV20-1; j_call: TRBJ2-1
cdr3_nt: TGCAGCGTTGTTCCCCCGCGGTACCAAGAGACCCAGTACTTC; cdr3_aa: CSVVPPRYQETQYF; clone_size: many; d_call: NA; v_call: TRBV29-1; j_call: TRBJ2-5
cdr3_nt: TGTGCCAGCAGCTTGGGGAGCAGCGGGGGGTCAGATACGCAGTATTTT; cdr3_aa: CASSLGSSGGSDTQYF; clone_size: few; d_call: TRBD2; v_call: TRBV5-8; j_call: TRBJ2-3
cdr3_nt: TGTGCCAGCAGCCCCTGGATTATAGTGCGCGAGCAGTACTTC; cdr3_aa: CASSPWIIVREQYF; clone_size: NA; d_call: NA; v_call: TRBV5-6; j_call: TRBJ2-7
cdr3_nt: TGCAGTGCAAGAAACACAGGGGGCGCTTCTGGGGCCAACGTCCTGACTTTC; cdr3_aa: CSARNTGGASGANVLTF; clone_size: NA; d_call: TRBD1; v_call: TRBV20-1; j_call: TRBJ2-6
cdr3_nt: TGTGCCACCATGGAGGGCGGGAGGTCCTACAATGAGCAGTTCTTC; cdr3_aa: CATMEGGRSYNEQFF; clone_size: few; d_call: TRBD2; v_call: TRBV24-1; j_call: TRBJ2-1
cdr3_nt: TGTGCCAGCTCACAAGGCCAAGGGTCATCTAATGAGAAACTGTTTTTT; cdr3_aa: CASSQGQGSSNEKLFF; clone_size: NA; d_call: NA; v_call: TRBV18; j_call: TRBJ1-4
cdr3_nt: TGCGCCAGCAGCTTGGGGCAGGGCTATCCTCGGAGTACCTACGAGCAGTACTTC; cdr3_aa: CASSLGQGYPRSTYEQYF; clone_size: few; d_call: NA; v_call: TRBV5-1; j_call: TRBJ2-7